Below, 3 T cell receptor beta chains from the same sample are listed, as sequenced in a study of blood T cells in healthy people across ages. Primed by a sample-barcoded 5' primer and a J-beta primer mix, a second PCR proceeded for roughly 7 to 12 cycles. From the 5' RACE reads, TCRdb called clonotypes with MiXCR, one entry per CDR3 protein. This repertoire shows 1.5 million to 2 million distinct CDR3 sequences, 25% to 30% found once; its top ten account for approximately 7.7%. Source material: blood. Receptor source: a young woman in good health.

This clonotype was found a few times. This chain uses TRBV12-5 with TRBJ2-1; 10 nucleotides align to TRBD1. This CDR3 region has 21 residues. V shed 3 bases and J 8 bases; nucleotides not matched to a gene: 25. The germline V gene has CDR1 LGHNT and CDR2 FRNRAP. CDR3 nucleotides: TGTGCTAGTGGTTTCACCATAGTCCCGGGACAGGGGAGGCTTTTTAACGATGAGCAGTTCTTC. Amino acids: CASGFTIVPGQGRLFNDEQFF.

The chain is built from TRBV4-1 and TRBJ1-2; D is uncertain. The germline V and J ends were trimmed by 3 bases and 3 bases, with 11 bases remaining between them. The CDR3 runs 14 residues. The germline V gene encodes CDR1 MGHRA and CDR2 YSYEKL. The chain's CDR3 is CASSQGAIDYGYTF. The CDR3 coding sequence is TGCGCCAGCAGCCAGGGAGCAATAGACTATGGCTACACCTTC.

This clonotype has just a few counts. The chain couples TRBV2 to TRBJ2-3; no clear D gene. Germline V gene sequence: CDR1 SNHLY, CDR2 FYNNEI. This CDR3 has 11 residues. Trimming shortened V by 6 bases and J by 6 bases, and 7 bases separated the two germline ends. The CDR3 spells CASRSIDTQYF. CDR3 in DNA: TGTGCCAGCAGATCCATCGATACGCAGTATTTT. The full variable domain, completed using reference TRBV2 and TRBJ2-3, is EPEVTQTPSHQVTQMGQEVILRCVPISNHLYFYWYRQILGQKVEFLVSFYNNEISEKSEIFDDQFSVERPDGSNFTLKIRSTKLEDSAMYFCASRSIDTQYFGPGTRLTVL.